These 17 T cell receptor beta chains share one sample of origin, sequenced in a study of identical twins. TCRdb re-called the 5' RACE reads through MiXCR, storing one row per CDR3 protein. The sample carries 640,000 or so distinct CDR3 sequences, roughly 6% recorded once. The source material was naive T cells sorted from blood. The receptors stem from a man aged 18 to 30 in good health.

The chain is built from TRBV7-9 and TRBJ2-2, with 7 bases identical to TRBD1. The CDR3 has 15 amino acids. V lost 8 bases to trimming and J lost 1 base; unmatched junction nucleotides: 7. Per germline, CDR1 SEHNR and CDR2 FQNEAQ (reference sequence). The CDR3: CASRPGQMNTGELFF. DNA of the CDR3: TGTGCCAGCCGGCCGGGACAGATGAACACCGGGGAGCTGTTTTTT. The variable domain in full, completed from reference TRBV7-9 and TRBJ2-2, reads DTGVSQNPRHKITKRGQNVTFRCDPISEHNRLYWYRQTLGQGPEFLTYFQNEAQLEKSRLLSDRFSAERPKGSFSTLEIQRTEQGDSAMYLCASRPGQMNTGELFFGEGSRLTVL.

This clonotype was observed at least ten times. The rearrangement links TRBV29-1 to TRBJ2-1, with D possibly matching TRBD1 (6 bases). The CDR3 length is 17 residues. Trimming shortened V by 4 bases and J by 4 bases, and 23 bases separated the two germline ends. The V gene's germline CDR1 is SQVTM and CDR2 ANQGSEA. Here the CDR3 DNA reads TGCAGCGTTGGTCAGGGGACGGCGGACCCACGATACAATGAGCAGTTCTTC. This sequence encodes CSVGQGTADPRYNEQFF.

This clonotype was detected a few times. V is TRBV10-3 and J is TRBJ1-3; 7 bases line up with TRBD1. Looked up from germline, CDR1 is ENHRY and CDR2 is SYGVKD. Trimming removed 5 bases from V and 2 bases from J; junction bases left unmatched: 12. This CDR3 has 17 residues. CDR3 sequence: CAISKVQGLAPGNTIYF. CDR3 bases: TGTGCCATCAGTAAAGTACAGGGGTTAGCGCCTGGAAACACCATATATTTT.

The V gene is TRBV30, the J gene TRBJ1-2; 8 nucleotides match TRBD1. The V gene end was trimmed by 2 bases and the J gene end by 6 bases; junction bases not matched to a gene: 17. The CDR3 runs 17 residues. Germline V gives CDR1 GTSNPN, CDR2 SVGIG (reference sequence). The CDR3 DNA sequence: TGTGCCTGGAGTAAGGACAGGGTAGGAATTGGGGCGAATGGCTACACCTTC. It encodes CAWSKDRVGIGANGYTF.

This clonotype has ten or more counts. V gene TRBV20-1 combines with J gene TRBJ2-5, with D possibly matching TRBD2 (5 bases). Germline values: CDR1 DFQATT, CDR2 SNEGSKA (reference sequence). The length of the CDR3 is 12 residues. Trimming removed 2 bases at V and 5 bases at J, with 9 bases between. CDR3 nucleotide sequence: TGCAGTGCTAGAACGGGGTTCGAGACCCAGTACTTC. Protein product: CSARTGFETQYF.

This clonotype was seen at least ten times. The rearrangement uses TRBV7-2 and TRBJ1-1; tentative D call: TRBD1 (6 bases). The CDR3 sequence is 14 residues long. The V gene lost 5 bases and the J gene lost 4 bases, with 14 bases spanning the gap. The germline V gene encodes CDR1 SGHTA and CDR2 FQGNSA. As DNA, the CDR3 is TGTGCCAGCAGCCCTAGGGGGGTAGGCACTGAAGCTTTCTTT. Its protein is CASSPRGVGTEAFF.

Many counts were recorded for this clonotype. The DNA for the CDR3 is TGTGCCAGCAGCCTCCTGCGGGGAGGGGCCTACAATGAGCAGTTCTTC. It yields the protein CASSLLRGGAYNEQFF. The rearrangement joins TRBV3-1 to TRBJ2-1; 7 nucleotides align to TRBD2. J gave up 2 bases and V 4 bases, and 8 bases lay outside the gene matches. Germline lookup yields CDR1 LGHDT and CDR2 YNNKEL (reference sequence). CDR3 size: 16 residues.

This clonotype was seen many times. The genes are TRBV12-3 or TRBV12-4 and TRBJ2-1, with D maybe TRBD2 (5 bases). The CDR3 spans 14 residues. V lost 7 bases to trimming and J lost 2 bases, with 12 bases between them. CDR3: CASISAEAYNEQFF. Here the CDR3 DNA reads TGTGCCAGCATTTCGGCGGAGGCCTACAATGAGCAGTTCTTC.

This clonotype showed up just a few times. The chain recombines TRBV6-5 with TRBJ1-1; D gene unclear. The CDR3 runs 15 residues. Trimming stripped 2 bases from V and 4 bases from J, with 14 bases between. From germline, CDR1 is MNHEY and CDR2 SVGAGI. The DNA for the CDR3 is TGTGCCAGCAGTTACGCCCAGGACGGGGTCACTGAAGCTTTCTTT. The encoded protein is CASSYAQDGVTEAFF.

This clonotype was counted at least ten times. The chain combines TRBV7-8 with TRBJ2-7, with D possibly TRBD1 on 5 matching bases. Germline CDR1 SGHVS, CDR2 FQNEAQ. CDR3 length: 13 residues. Trimming removed 2 bases from V and 6 bases from J, with 11 bases in between. CDR3 sequence (DNA): TGTGCCAGCAGCTTAAACTCTAGGGGCGAGCAGTACTTC. Its translation is CASSLNSRGEQYF.

This clonotype was recorded a few times. The chain employs TRBV20-1 and TRBJ2-1; D possibly matches TRBD1 or TRBD2 (6 bases each). Germline CDR1 is DFQATT and CDR2 is SNEGSKA (reference sequence). Trimming took off 2 bases at V and 0 bases at J, with 8 bases between the two ends. This CDR3 has 14 residues. For the CDR3, the DNA is TGCAGTGCTAGAAGGGGGGCCTCCTACAATGAGCAGTTCTTC. Translating gives CSARRGASYNEQFF.

This clonotype was counted ten times or more. The rearrangement uses TRBV20-1 and TRBJ2-3, with 7 bases aligning to TRBD1. V dropped 3 bases and J dropped 3; count of bases not matched to a gene: 6. From germline, CDR1 is DFQATT and CDR2 SNEGSKA (reference sequence). The CDR3 sequence is 14 residues long. The CDR3 bases are TGCAGTGCTAGGAGACAGGGCGAAACAGATACGCAGTATTTT. This gives the protein CSARRQGETDTQYF.

The sample holds a few counts of this clonotype. At one of its ends the junction is not consistent with the germline gene, which may arise from a read error. This sequence joins TRBV6-1 and TRBJ2-5; D not resolved. Germline assignment: CDR1 MNHNS and CDR2 SASEGT. The CDR3 covers 15 residues. CDR3 nucleotide sequence: TGTGCCAGCAGTGAAGCGTGGGGATCCCAAAAGACCCAGTACTTC. Amino acids: CASSEAWGSQKTQYF.

This clonotype was counted ten times or more. The CDR3 nucleotides read TGCAGCGTTGAAGGCACTAGCGGGAACTACAATGAGCAGTTCTTC. Its translation: CSVEGTSGNYNEQFF. The rearrangement uses TRBV29-1 and TRBJ2-1, with 10 bases identical to TRBD2. From germline, CDR1 is SQVTM and CDR2 ANQGSEA. J was trimmed by 3 bases and V by 1 base; bases with no gene match: 3. The length of the CDR3 is 15 residues.

Only a few counts were recorded for this clonotype. The V and J genes are TRBV11-1 and TRBJ2-1; 14 bases are a match to TRBD2. The germline V gene has CDR1 SGHAT and CDR2 FQDESV (reference sequence). The CDR3 totals 18 residues. The trim removed 4 bases at V and 2 bases at J, leaving 7 bases unmatched. Written as DNA, the CDR3 is TGTGCCAGCAGCTACGGACTAGCGGGAGGCCCTACCTACAATGAGCAGTTCTTC. Encoded protein: CASSYGLAGGPTYNEQFF.

This clonotype was counted between two and nine times. This rearrangement joins TRBV9 to TRBJ2-2; 8 nucleotides line up with TRBD2. The CDR3 extends over 17 amino acids. V was pared by 0 bases and J by 2 bases, with 6 bases of the junction left unmatched. CDR1 is SGDLS, CDR2 YYNGEE, per germline. The CDR3 loop reads CASSVAGREVNTGELFF. CDR3 bases: TGTGCCAGCAGCGTAGCTGGGCGGGAGGTTAACACCGGGGAGCTGTTTTTT.

The rearrangement uses TRBV4-1 and TRBJ2-3; D may match TRBD1 or TRBD2 (5 bases each). The V and J ends lost 4 bases and 7 bases respectively, with 21 bases between them. Germline CDR1 is MGHRA and CDR2 is YSYEKL. The CDR3 has 16 amino acids. This chain's CDR3 is CASSPSGTLLTHTQYF. For the CDR3, the DNA is TGCGCCAGCAGCCCGTCCGGGACGCTACTCACGCATACGCAGTATTTT.